The rows below give T cell receptor beta chains drawn from one sample of a study of T cell responses to AZD1222 COVID-19 vaccine. Measured with immunoSEQ multiplex PCR; TCRdb has only the in-frame clones, and not every one. The table shows about 120,000 clones, with 85% to 90% occurring only once. The sequenced sample was peripheral blood, obtained 28 days after the second AZD1222 dose. The receptors were sampled from an adult who received the AZD1222 COVID-19 vaccine. Both conserved end residues are trimmed from each CDR3. D genes are given only for firm matches.

D: -
V: TRBV3-1/TRBV3-2
CDR3: ASSQDSTATEAF

D: TRBD1
V: TRBV6-6
CDR3: ASSQSMTGDAGYT

D: -
V: TRBV5-5
CDR3: ASSLVAIYQETQY

D: -
V: TRBV28
CDR3: ASSLGGQSPQH

D: -
V: TRBV6-5
CDR3: ASWGDRGQPQH

D: TRBD1
V: TRBV13
CDR3: ASTRRGQGRHEQY

D: -
V: TRBV19
CDR3: ASRKTRGNTGELF

D: -
V: TRBV5-1
CDR3: ASSLLLGAHEQY

D: -
V: TRBV4-1
CDR3: ASSQGSRGFSPLH

D: TRBD2
V: TRBV18
CDR3: ASSPGLAGVGETQY

D: -
V: TRBV12-3/TRBV12-4
CDR3: ASTRDKNYEQY

D: -
V: TRBV12-3/TRBV12-4
CDR3: ASSYFTGTF

D: TRBD2
V: TRBV20-1
CDR3: SASVLAGGDYNEQF

D: -
V: TRBV19
CDR3: ASSIVSGVQAF

D: -
V: TRBV7-9
CDR3: ASSGRWVTGELF

D: TRBD1
V: TRBV4-1
CDR3: ASSQDSTGGHQPQH

D: TRBD2
V: TRBV5-1
CDR3: ASSFPGLGTYNEQF

D: -
V: TRBV19
CDR3: ASSSGLPGNSPLH

D: -
V: TRBV19
CDR3: ASSIADSLGTGELF

D: TRBD1
V: TRBV6-5
CDR3: ASSPTGSRYEQY

D: TRBD1
V: TRBV5-1
CDR3: ASSFGQDTDTQY

D: -
V: TRBV6-5
CDR3: ASSWDIVTNEKLF

D: -
V: TRBV7-8
CDR3: ASSSRQASMNTEAF

D: TRBD1
V: TRBV5-1
CDR3: ASSRTGYTNEKLF

D: -
V: TRBV12-3/TRBV12-4
CDR3: ASRPDWSYGYT

D: -
V: TRBV28
CDR3: ASSIRPYEQY

D: -
V: TRBV11-3
CDR3: ASSLSAGPGNEQF

D: -
V: TRBV19
CDR3: ASSLLTGGEAF

D: TRBD1
V: TRBV30
CDR3: AWSRQGLQETQY

D: TRBD2
V: TRBV5-1
CDR3: ASSIGGGLHGSYEQY

D: -
V: TRBV7-2
CDR3: ASSLPGNQPQH

D: -
V: TRBV30
CDR3: AWNREGGPNEKLF

D: TRBD1
V: TRBV15
CDR3: ATSRGTGNQPQH

D: -
V: TRBV4-1
CDR3: ASSQDEYTEAF

D: -
V: TRBV6-1
CDR3: ASSGEGGRGGNQPQH

D: -
V: TRBV7-9
CDR3: ASSPGERRAF

D: -
V: TRBV13
CDR3: ASSVAGANVLT

D: -
V: TRBV7-2
CDR3: ASSRDGDYEQY

D: -
V: TRBV5-1
CDR3: ASSLEEIRNGYT

D: -
V: TRBV18
CDR3: ASSIGASTDTQY